Listed below are T cell receptor beta chains from one sample, sequenced in a study of blood T cell repertoires in COVID-19. Only in-frame clones appear in the TCRdb table, and some are missing; sequencing was by immunoSEQ multiplex PCR. This repertoire shows 150,000 to 200,000 clones, 82% found once; its top ten account for 5.2%. The sequencing input was PBMCs or T cells enriched from blood (not recorded which). The origin of the receptors is a woman aged 55-70 years with acute COVID-19. Both conserved end residues are part of each CDR3. The D gene is left open where the match is weak. A clone size is listed for some rows: how often the clone was seen (once, few, many), or a class if it is expanded.

cdr3_aa	cdr3_nt	j_call	d_call	clone_size	v_call
CASSPPSVNSPLHF	TGTGCCAGCTCACCACCGTCAGTTAATTCACCCCTCCACTTT	TRBJ1-6	.	.	TRBV18
CASKGTGNTGELFF	TGTGCCAGTAAGGGGACAGGGAACACCGGGGAGCTGTTTTTT	TRBJ2-2	TRBD1	.	TRBV19
CASSAGSGQETQYF	TGTGCCAGCAGCGCAGGATCTGGGCAAGAGACCCAGTACTTC	TRBJ2-5	.	.	TRBV9
CASRPGQNLGGYTF	TGTGCCAGCAGGCCGGGACAGAACTTGGGAGGCTACACCTTC	TRBJ1-2	TRBD1	.	TRBV28
CASSEGQGGEKLFF	TGCGCCAGCAGTGAGGGACAGGGAGGCGAAAAACTGTTTTTT	TRBJ1-4	TRBD1	.	TRBV10-1
CASSRSGQGNEQFF	TGTGCCAGCAGTCGCAGCGGGCAGGGCAATGAGCAGTTCTTC	TRBJ2-1	.	.	TRBV6-2/TRBV6-3
CASSTTTSTYGYTF	TGTGCCAGCAGCACGACTACGTCCACCTATGGCTACACCTTC	TRBJ1-2	.	.	TRBV9
CASSEATKRVSYNEQFF	TGCGCCAGCAGTGAGGCCACTAAGCGGGTCTCCTACAATGAGCAGTTCTTC	TRBJ2-1	.	few	TRBV10-2
CASSLNAGGSYEQYF	TGTGCCAGCAGCTTAAATGCCGGCGGGAGTTACGAGCAGTACTTC	TRBJ2-7	TRBD2	.	TRBV11-2
CASSLVRDRGSPLHF	TGTGCCAGCAGCTTAGTCCGGGACAGGGGTTCACCCCTCCACTTT	TRBJ1-6	TRBD1	.	TRBV7-2
CASSLGSRGVAFF	TGTGCCAGCAGTTTAGGTTCCAGGGGAGTAGCTTTCTTT	TRBJ1-1	.	.	TRBV12-3/TRBV12-4
CASSLVQGALTEAFF	TGTGCCAGCAGCTTGGTACAGGGGGCCCTCACTGAAGCTTTCTTT	TRBJ1-1	TRBD1	.	TRBV5-6
CATGAISGYEQYF	TGTGCCACCGGGGCTATTAGCGGGTACGAGCAGTACTTC	TRBJ2-7	TRBD2	.	TRBV5-8
CASSLGLAGSQQFF	TGTGCCAGCAGCTTAGGACTAGCGGGAAGTCAACAGTTCTTC	TRBJ2-1	TRBD2	.	TRBV11-3
CASSHVQGFEQYF	TGCGCCAGCAGCCATGTACAGGGGTTCGAGCAGTACTTC	TRBJ2-7	TRBD1	.	TRBV4-1
CASSQGALLLAGVRYEQFF	TGTGCCAGCAGCCAAGGAGCCCTCCTACTAGCGGGAGTGAGGTATGAGCAGTTCTTC	TRBJ2-1	TRBD2	few	TRBV3-1/TRBV3-2
CASSQDLRGETQYF	TGTGCCAGCAGCCAAGATCTTCGGGGAGAGACCCAGTACTTC	TRBJ2-5	.	once	TRBV3-1/TRBV3-2
CASSQDPSGSRNEQFF	TGCGCCAGCAGCCAAGACCCTAGCGGGAGTAGGAATGAGCAGTTCTTC	TRBJ2-1	TRBD2	.	TRBV4-3
CASSQGAGNQPQHF	TGTGCCAGCAGTCAGGGGGCTGGCAATCAGCCCCAGCATTTT	TRBJ1-5	TRBD1	few	TRBV7-2
CASSLGGDYGYTF	TGTGCCAGCAGCTTAGGGGGGGACTATGGCTACACCTTC	TRBJ1-2	.	.	TRBV7-2
CASSYPLTPNYGYTF	TGTGCCAGCAGTTACCCGTTAACACCTAACTATGGCTACACCTTC	TRBJ1-2	.	.	TRBV6-2/TRBV6-3
CASSPGSGARELFF	TGTGCCAGCAGCCCCGGCAGCGGGGCCCGGGAGCTGTTTTTT	TRBJ2-2	TRBD2	.	TRBV9
CASSIRGTGDIHEQFF	TGTGCCAGTAGTATTCGTGGGACAGGGGACATCCATGAGCAGTTCTTC	TRBJ2-1	TRBD1	few	TRBV19
CASSLIMAAWETQYF	TGTGCCAGCAGTTTAATTATGGCGGCTTGGGAGACCCAGTACTTC	TRBJ2-5	.	.	TRBV27
CAGKRESSYNEQFF	TGTGCCGGAAAGCGGGAGAGCTCCTACAATGAGCAGTTCTTC	TRBJ2-1	TRBD2	.	TRBV2
CASSVRRAVYTGELFF	TGTGCCAGCAGCGTAAGGCGAGCGGTTTACACCGGGGAGCTGTTTTTT	TRBJ2-2	.	.	TRBV9
CASSPKTGVSGNTIYF	TGTGCCAGCTCACCCAAAACAGGGGTCTCTGGAAACACCATATATTTT	TRBJ1-3	TRBD1	.	TRBV18
CASSPSPGQGATNEKLFF	TGCGCCAGCAGCCCCTCCCCGGGACAGGGGGCAACTAATGAAAAACTGTTTTTT	TRBJ1-4	TRBD1	.	TRBV4-3
CASRWREPRGYGYTF	TGTGCCAGCAGGTGGCGAGAACCGAGAGGTTATGGCTACACCTTC	TRBJ1-2	.	.	TRBV5-6
CAIETGVSTDTQYF	TGTGCCATCGAGACGGGAGTTAGCACAGATACGCAGTATTTT	TRBJ2-3	.	.	TRBV10-3
CASSSGTSGTVETQYF	TGCGCCAGCAGCTCTGGGACTAGCGGGACGGTGGAGACCCAGTACTTC	TRBJ2-5	TRBD2	.	TRBV5-1
CASSPPYLTGVVNTEAFF	TGTGCCAGCAGCCCTCCTTATTTGACAGGGGTGGTGAACACTGAAGCTTTCTTT	TRBJ1-1	TRBD1	few	TRBV6-2/TRBV6-3
CASSSGQYSNQPQHF	TGTGCCAGCAGTTCGGGTCAGTATAGCAATCAGCCCCAGCATTTT	TRBJ1-5	.	.	TRBV7-2
CASSYRLAGVPQFF	TGTGCCAGCAGTTACAGGCTAGCGGGAGTACCCCAGTTCTTC	TRBJ2-1	TRBD2	.	TRBV6-5
CASSEYERGYNEQFF	TGTGCCAGCAGCGAGTACGAGCGGGGCTACAATGAGCAGTTCTTC	TRBJ2-1	TRBD2	.	TRBV7-6
CASSSGQGRETQYF	TGTGCCAGCAGCTCGGGACAGGGCCGAGAGACCCAGTACTTC	TRBJ2-5	TRBD1	.	TRBV5-6
CASSQVRDRLGETQYF	TGTGCCAGCAGCCAAGTACGGGACAGGTTGGGAGAGACCCAGTACTTC	TRBJ2-5	TRBD1	.	TRBV3-1/TRBV3-2
CASVPAGLLAYEQYF	TGTGCCAGCGTGCCGGCAGGGCTCCTTGCCTACGAGCAGTACTTC	TRBJ2-7	.	.	TRBV6-5
CAISEPGTTRSSGNTIYF	TGTGCCATCAGTGAGCCTGGGACAACTCGAAGCTCTGGAAACACCATATATTTT	TRBJ1-3	.	.	TRBV10-3
CASSPRDSSFDYGYTF	TGTGCCAGCTCACCGCGGGACAGTAGCTTTGACTATGGCTACACCTTC	TRBJ1-2	TRBD1	.	TRBV18
CASSPPSRENEQFF	TGTGCCAGCTCACCACCGAGCAGGGAAAATGAGCAGTTCTTC	TRBJ2-1	.	.	TRBV18
CASSAGEQPQHF	TGTGCCTCATCGGCGGGGGAGCAGCCCCAGCATTTT	TRBJ1-5	.	.	TRBV10-3
CATSGTGGLGTEAFF	TGTGCCACCAGCGGAACAGGGGGTTTGGGAACTGAAGCTTTCTTT	TRBJ1-1	TRBD1	few	TRBV24-1
CASSSSPLAGTGTGELFF	TGTGCCAGCAGCTCATCCCCCCTAGCGGGGACGGGGACCGGGGAGCTGTTTTTT	TRBJ2-2	TRBD2	.	TRBV7-9
CATSDLPGGRETQYF	TGTGCCACCAGTGATTTGCCAGGGGGCCGGGAGACCCAGTACTTC	TRBJ2-5	TRBD1	.	TRBV24-1
CASSPGYFTGNEQFF	TGTGCCAGTAGTCCTGGGTACTTCACGGGGAATGAGCAGTTCTTC	TRBJ2-1	.	.	TRBV19
CASSLLGGGNTEAFF	TGTGCCAGCAGCTTGTTGGGGGGAGGTAACACTGAAGCTTTCTTT	TRBJ1-1	.	.	TRBV5-8
CASRLQGSGNTIYF	TGTGCCAGCAGACTACAGGGTTCTGGAAACACCATATATTTT	TRBJ1-3	.	few	TRBV5-4
CASSLIINTGELFF	TGTGCCAGCAGCTTAATAATCAACACCGGGGAGCTGTTTTTT	TRBJ2-2	.	.	TRBV7-2
CASSSGGTYTGELFF	TGTGCCAGCAGTTCAGGGGGTACCTACACCGGGGAGCTGTTTTTT	TRBJ2-2	TRBD1	.	TRBV28
CAWTQGQRNSPLHF	TGTGCCTGGACCCAGGGACAGAGAAATTCACCCCTCCACTTT	TRBJ1-6	TRBD1	.	TRBV30
CASSYYGVAFF	TGTGCCAGCAGTTACTACGGGGTAGCTTTCTTT	TRBJ1-1	.	.	TRBV6-2/TRBV6-3
CASRSGTGDQPQHF	TGTGCCAGCAGGTCCGGGACAGGGGATCAGCCCCAGCATTTT	TRBJ1-5	TRBD1	.	TRBV6-5
CASRAGGNAGSNQPQHF	TGTGCCTCCCGGGCAGGGGGGAACGCGGGGAGCAATCAGCCCCAGCATTTT	TRBJ1-5	TRBD1	.	TRBV10-3
CASSSDRSNEKLFF	TGTGCCAGCAGTTCGGACAGGTCTAATGAAAAACTGTTTTTT	TRBJ1-4	TRBD1	.	TRBV27
CASSPWGGSGYEQYF	TGTGCCAGCAGCCCCTGGGGAGGGAGTGGGTACGAGCAGTACTTC	TRBJ2-7	TRBD2	.	TRBV7-9